One and the same sample provided the 10 T cell receptor beta chains below, sequenced in a study of post-analysis software for immune sequencing data. Study conclusions and caveats: Controls had lower frequencies than patients of roughly five TRBV segments, which included TRBV5-6, TRBV5-1 and TRBV20-1.

Unique molecular identifiers were present in the TCR beta cDNA libraries. TCRdb re-called the PCR reads through MiXCR, storing one row per CDR3 protein. The data show about 460,000 distinct CDR3 sequences, 45% seen once. Their recognized antigens are unknown. The sequenced material came from blood. All receptors derive from a girl between 5 and 17 years old with multiple sclerosis.

The chain joins TRBV28 to TRBJ2-7, with 9 bases aligning to TRBD1. The CDR3 loop spans 12 amino acids. With V trimmed by 9 bases and J by 6 bases, 6 bases remained unmatched. Germline assignment: CDR1 MDHEN and CDR2 SYDVKM. CDR3 in DNA: TGTGCCAGTGGGACAGGGACCTGCGAGCAGTACTTC. This translates into CASGTGTCEQYF.

This clonotype was detected a few times. The chain uses TRBV10-1 and TRBJ2-1; 7 bases map to TRBD1. Looked up from germline, CDR1 is WNHNN and CDR2 is SYGVQD (reference sequence). V shed 4 bases, J shed 0 bases, and the junction held 6 bases outside the gene matches. This CDR3 spans 16 amino acids. CDR3 bases: TGCGCCAGCAGTGGAACAGGGGATGGCTCCTACAATGAGCAGTTCTTC. Translating it yields CASSGTGDGSYNEQFF.

This rearrangement joins TRBV6-1 to TRBJ2-3, with 10 bases aligning to TRBD2. Germline V lookup: CDR1 MNHNS, CDR2 SASEGT. J gave up 4 bases and V 8 bases, and 12 bases lay outside the gene matches. The CDR3 spans 16 residues. CDR3 loop: CASSALKREGADTQYF. CDR3 sequence (DNA): TGTGCCAGCTCAGCCTTAAAGCGGGAGGGTGCAGATACGCAGTATTTT.

A few counts support this clonotype. DNA for the CDR3: TGTGCCACCAGCAGAGAAGCGACCGTAGCCAAAAACATTCAGTACTTC. Amino acid sequence: CATSREATVAKNIQYF. The chain couples TRBV15 to TRBJ2-4; the D is unclear. Trimming took 0 bases from V and 0 from J, leaving 9 bases between them. From germline, CDR1 is LNHNV and CDR2 YYDKDF (reference sequence). There are 16 residues in the CDR3.

The chain recombines TRBV4-1 with TRBJ1-4; D remains ambiguous. The CDR3 is made up of 15 amino acids. Germline lookup yields CDR1 MGHRA and CDR2 YSYEKL. Trimming took off 4 bases at V and 0 bases at J, with 9 bases between the two ends. The CDR3 bases are TGCGCCAGCAGCCCGAGACTGGCAACTAATGAAAAACTGTTTTTT. Translated: CASSPRLATNEKLFF.

This rearrangement joins TRBV7-3 to TRBJ2-2, with D possibly TRBD1 on 5 matching bases. V lost 7 bases and J 5 bases, leaving 11 bases between the germline ends. The CDR3 runs to 13 residues. The germline V gene has CDR1 SGHTA and CDR2 FQGTGA. The CDR3: CASTTTGTGELFF. DNA of the CDR3: TGTGCCAGCACCACCACAGGAACCGGGGAGCTGTTTTTT.

This clonotype was picked up a small number of times. The CDR3 DNA reads TGCAGTGCTAGAGGTTCGCCAGGGGCCACGAATGAGCAGTTCTTC. This encodes CSARGSPGATNEQFF. V usage is TRBV20-1 and J usage is TRBJ2-1; D possibly corresponds to TRBD1 (6 bases). CDR1 and CDR2 from the germline V gene are DFQATT and SNEGSKA (reference sequence). The CDR3 spans 15 residues. Trimming pared 1 base from V and 7 bases from J, leaving 17 bases between.

This clonotype was observed a few times. The rearrangement uses TRBV4-3 and TRBJ1-2; tentative D call: TRBD1 (6 bases). Trimming cost V 0 bases and J 2 bases, with 16 bases left between them. The germline V gene has CDR1 LGHNA and CDR2 YSLEER. The CDR3 is made up of 17 amino acids. The CDR3: CASSQEIWTVINYGYTF. The CDR3, as DNA: TGCGCCAGCAGCCAAGAAATTTGGACAGTAATAAACTATGGCTACACCTTC.

This chain uses TRBV4-1 with TRBJ2-7; 9 positions agree with TRBD2. The CDR3 length is 18 residues. V was clipped by 0 bases and J by 2 bases; unmatched bases: 11. CDR1 is MGHRA, CDR2 YSYEKL, per germline. The CDR3 sequence is CASSQEGDETSGTYEQYF. DNA of the CDR3: TGCGCCAGCAGCCAAGAGGGGGACGAGACTAGCGGCACCTACGAGCAGTACTTC.

Concerning this clonotype: Mismatch with germline at one junction end may stem from a read error. The chain employs TRBV28 and TRBJ2-3; D assignment may be TRBD1 or TRBD2 (5 bases each). CDR3 length: 15 amino acids. Germline loops: CDR1 MDHEN, CDR2 SYDVKM. The CDR3 DNA follows: TGTGCCAGCAGTACCAGCGGTCGTTCCACAGGTACGCAGTATTTT. Protein: CASSTSGRSTGTQYF.